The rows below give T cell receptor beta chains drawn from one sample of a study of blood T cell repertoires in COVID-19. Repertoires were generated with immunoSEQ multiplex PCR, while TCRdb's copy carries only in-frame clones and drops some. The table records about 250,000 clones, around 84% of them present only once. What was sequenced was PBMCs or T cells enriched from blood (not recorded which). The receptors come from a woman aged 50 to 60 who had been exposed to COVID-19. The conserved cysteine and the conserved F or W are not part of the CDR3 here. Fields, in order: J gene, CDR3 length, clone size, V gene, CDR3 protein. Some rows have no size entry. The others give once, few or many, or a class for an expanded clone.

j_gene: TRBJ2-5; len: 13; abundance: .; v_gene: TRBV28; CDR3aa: ASSTGGASQETQY
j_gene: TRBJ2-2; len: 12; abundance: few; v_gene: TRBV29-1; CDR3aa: SVSSSTVTGELF
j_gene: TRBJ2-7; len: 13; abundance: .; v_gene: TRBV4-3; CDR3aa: ASSQQHRETYEQY
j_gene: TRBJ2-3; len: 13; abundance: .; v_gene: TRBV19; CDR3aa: ASSIRGMRTDTQY
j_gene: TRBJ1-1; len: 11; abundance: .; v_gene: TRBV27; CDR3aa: ASSLEFNTEAF
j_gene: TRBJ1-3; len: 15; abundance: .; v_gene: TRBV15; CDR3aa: ATSRVGTGGSGNTIY
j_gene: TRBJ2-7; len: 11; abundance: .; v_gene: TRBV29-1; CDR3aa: SVRSGLSIWQY
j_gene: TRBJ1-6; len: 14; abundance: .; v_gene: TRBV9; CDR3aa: ASSVAPSSYNSPLH
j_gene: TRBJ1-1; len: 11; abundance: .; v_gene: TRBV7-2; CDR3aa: ASSSRGQSKAF
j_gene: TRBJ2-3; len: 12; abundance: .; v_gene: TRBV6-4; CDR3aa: ASSETGGADTQY
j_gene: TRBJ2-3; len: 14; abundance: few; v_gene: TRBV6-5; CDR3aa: ASSYSGRGGTDTQY
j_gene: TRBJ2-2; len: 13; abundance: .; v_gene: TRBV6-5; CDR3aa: ASSTFSQFTGELF
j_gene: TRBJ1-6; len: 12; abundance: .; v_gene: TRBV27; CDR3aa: ASSLEQGTSPLH
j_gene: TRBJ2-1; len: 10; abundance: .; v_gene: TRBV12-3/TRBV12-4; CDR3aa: ASRVQHNEQF
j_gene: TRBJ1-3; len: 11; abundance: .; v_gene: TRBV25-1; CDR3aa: ASSQTGRNTIY
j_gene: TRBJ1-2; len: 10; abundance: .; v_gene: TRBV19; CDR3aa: ASTGAGYGYT
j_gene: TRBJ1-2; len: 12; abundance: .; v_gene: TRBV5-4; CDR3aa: ASSLVGVNYGYT
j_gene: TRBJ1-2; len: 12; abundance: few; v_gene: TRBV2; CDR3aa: ASSVIAGMGGYT
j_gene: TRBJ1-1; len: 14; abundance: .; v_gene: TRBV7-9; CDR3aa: ASRPSGTGDGTEAF
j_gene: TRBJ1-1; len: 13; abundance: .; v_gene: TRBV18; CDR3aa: ASSFGSLMNTEAF
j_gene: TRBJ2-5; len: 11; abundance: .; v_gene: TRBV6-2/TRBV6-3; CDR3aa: ASSVSGSRTQY
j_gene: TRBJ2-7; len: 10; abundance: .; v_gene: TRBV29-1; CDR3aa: SVRTSSYEQY
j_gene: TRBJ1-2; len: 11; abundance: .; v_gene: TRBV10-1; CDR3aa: ASGDSTNYGYT
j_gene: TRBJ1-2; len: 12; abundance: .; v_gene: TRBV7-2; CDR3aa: ASSNYQGTGGYT
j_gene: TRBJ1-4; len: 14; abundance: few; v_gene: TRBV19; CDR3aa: ASSIARGGPNEKLF
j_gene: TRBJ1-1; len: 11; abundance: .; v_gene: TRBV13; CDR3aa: ASSLGGGTEAF
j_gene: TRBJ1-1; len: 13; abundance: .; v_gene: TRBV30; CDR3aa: ASRDREPLNTEAF
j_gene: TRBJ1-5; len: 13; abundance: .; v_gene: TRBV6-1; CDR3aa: ASSDRPTGFQPQH
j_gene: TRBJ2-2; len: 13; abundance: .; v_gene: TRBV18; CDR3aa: ASSPGTGYTGELF
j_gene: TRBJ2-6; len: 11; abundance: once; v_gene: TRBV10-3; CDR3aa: AITQAGANVLT
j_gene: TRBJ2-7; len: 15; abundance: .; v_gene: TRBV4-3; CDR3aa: ASSQGILQATSYEQY
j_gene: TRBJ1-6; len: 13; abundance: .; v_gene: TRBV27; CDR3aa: ASSLGDRGNSPLH
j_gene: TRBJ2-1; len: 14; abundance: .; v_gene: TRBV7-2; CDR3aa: ASSPQMGQGGNEQF
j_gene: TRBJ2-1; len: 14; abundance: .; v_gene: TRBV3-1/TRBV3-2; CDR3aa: ASSPIWGLAVNEQF
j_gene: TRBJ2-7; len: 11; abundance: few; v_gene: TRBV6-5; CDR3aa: ASSLGQNYEQY
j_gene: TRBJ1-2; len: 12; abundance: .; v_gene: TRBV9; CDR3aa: ASSLGGIAGGYT
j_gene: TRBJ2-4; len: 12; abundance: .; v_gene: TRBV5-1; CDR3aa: ASSLAPGVNIQY
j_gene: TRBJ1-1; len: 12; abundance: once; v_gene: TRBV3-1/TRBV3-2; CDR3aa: ASSQAPGLTEAF
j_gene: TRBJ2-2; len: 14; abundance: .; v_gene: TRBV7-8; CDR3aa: ASSTLSDRGTGELF
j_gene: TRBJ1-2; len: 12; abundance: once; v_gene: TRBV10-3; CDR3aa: AISPTGGDYGYT
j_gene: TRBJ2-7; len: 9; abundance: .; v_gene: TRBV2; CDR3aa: ASGGPNEQY
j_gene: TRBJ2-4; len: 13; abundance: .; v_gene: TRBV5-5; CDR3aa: ASSGQGSAKNIQY
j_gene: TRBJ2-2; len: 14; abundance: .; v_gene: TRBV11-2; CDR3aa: ASRGVGTGGLGELF
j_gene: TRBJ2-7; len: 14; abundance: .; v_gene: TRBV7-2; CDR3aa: ASSSFTSGGNYEQY
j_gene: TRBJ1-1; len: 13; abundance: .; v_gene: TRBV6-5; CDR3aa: ASSSWDSLNTEAF
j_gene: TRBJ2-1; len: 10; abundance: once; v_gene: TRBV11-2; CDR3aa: ASSLLDNEQF
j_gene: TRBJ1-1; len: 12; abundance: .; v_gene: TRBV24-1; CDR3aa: ATSGGRGYTEAF
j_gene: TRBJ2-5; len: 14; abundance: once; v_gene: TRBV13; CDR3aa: ASSRAGGPVEETQY
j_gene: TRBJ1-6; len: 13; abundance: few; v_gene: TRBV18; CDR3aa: ASSPNSGENSPLH
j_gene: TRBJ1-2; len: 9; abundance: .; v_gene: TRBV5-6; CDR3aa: ASSAGWGYT
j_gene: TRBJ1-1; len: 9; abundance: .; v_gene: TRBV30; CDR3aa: AWRRGTEAF
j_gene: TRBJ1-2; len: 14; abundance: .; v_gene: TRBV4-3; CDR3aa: ASSQGTGQNSQGYT
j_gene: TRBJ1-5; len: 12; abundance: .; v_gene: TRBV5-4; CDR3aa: ASSLGGAGQPQH
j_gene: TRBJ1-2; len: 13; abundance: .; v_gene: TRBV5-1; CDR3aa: ASSFDRAENYGYT
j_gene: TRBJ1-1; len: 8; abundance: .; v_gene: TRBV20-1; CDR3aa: SAIDTEAF
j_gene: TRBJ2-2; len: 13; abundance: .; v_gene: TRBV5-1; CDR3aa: ASRLQGWNTGELF
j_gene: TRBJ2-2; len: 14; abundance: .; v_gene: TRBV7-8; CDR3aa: ASSSFETSGTGELF
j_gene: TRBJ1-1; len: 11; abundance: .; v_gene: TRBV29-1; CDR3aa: SVPPQGSTEAF
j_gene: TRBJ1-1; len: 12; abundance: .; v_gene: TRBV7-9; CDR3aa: ASSLGQMNTEAF
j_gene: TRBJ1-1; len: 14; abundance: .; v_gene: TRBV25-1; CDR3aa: ASSDIQGAPNTEAF